Shown below are 23 T cell receptor beta chains from a single sample sequenced in a study of CD8+ T cells in alopecia areata. RNA extraction was followed by reverse transcription into cDNA, which acted as the sequencing template. Assay: immunoSEQ multiplex PCR; the TCRdb copy retains only in-frame clones and omits some. Singletons are absent from the sample, which has about 6,000 clones. CD4, CD8alpha, NKG2D, NKG2ACE and other markers were used to sort pooled cutaneous lymph node cells. Sequencing used CD8+ T cells sorted from a lymph node. Receptors originate from a C3H/HeJ mouse with alopecia areata. The strain's MHC type: H2-k.

Remarks on this clone: Its ends do not fully match the called genes, so a read error is possible. Mouse names are used for the genes. The sequenced fragment ends 4 residues before the CDR3 boundary, so the rest is inferred from the germline J gene. Other nucleotide sequences in the sample specify the same CDR3. This chain connects TRBV31 to TRBJ2-5; D unresolved. The CDR3 is made up of 13 amino acids. CDR1 is GKSSPN, CDR2 SITVG, per germline. CDR3 DNA, as far as it was read: TGCGCCTGGAGTTATGTTAACCAAGAC. This gives the protein CAWSYVNQD. The CDR3 in its entirety is CAWSYVNQDTQYF. Full variable domain (missing parts from reference TRBV31 and TRBJ2-5): AQTIHQWPVAEIKAVGSPLSLGCTIKGKSSPNLYWYWQATGGTLQQLFYSITVGQVESVVQLNLSASRPKDDQFILSTEKLLLSHSGFYLCAWSYVNQDTQYFGPGTRLLVL.

As concerns this clone: Gene names follow the mouse nomenclature. The CDR3 end is not reached by the read, which stops 4 residues before it; the germline J gene fills it in. This chain links TRBV5 with TRBJ2-4, with D possibly called TRBD1 or TRBD2 (6 bases each). Germline-derived CDR1 and CDR2 are LGHNA and YNLKQL (reference sequence). There are 16 residues in the CDR3. V lost 1 base to trimming and J lost 1 base, with 12 bases between them. CDR3 DNA, as far as it was read: TGTGCCAGCAGCCAAGGGGGGCCTTGGGGTCAAAAC. Translation gives CASSQGGPWGQN. The entire CDR3 protein is CASSQGGPWGQNTLYF.

This clone was observed at least ten times. These gene names are mouse names. The observed sequence ends 4 residues before the CDR3 terminus, with the missing tail filled in from the germline J gene. The chain uses TRBV4 and TRBJ2-3; TRBD2 matches 12 bases. The CDR3 totals 14 residues. V shed 5 bases and J 3 bases; nucleotides not matched to a gene: 0. Germline CDR1 reads LGHDT; CDR2 reads YNNKQL (reference sequence). CDR3: CASSDWGGAETLYF. The DNA read from the CDR3 is TGTGCCAGCAGCGACTGGGGGGGCGCAGAA. Filled out from reference TRBV4 and TRBJ2-3, the complete variable domain reads ETAVFQTPNYHVTQVGNEVSFNCKQTLGHDTMYWYKQDSKKLLKIMFSYNNKQLIVNETVPRRFSPQSSDKAHLNLRIKSVEPEDSAVYLCASSDWGGAETLYFGSGTRLTVL.

A few counts support this clone. Mouse gene names apply. With the read ending 4 residues before the CDR3 end, the germline J gene is used to fill in that end. This chain links TRBV16 with TRBJ2-7, with D perhaps TRBD2 (5 bases). Trimming left V 2 bases short and J 2 bases short, with 10 bases between. The CDR3 is 14 amino acids. Germline values: CDR1 SGHSA, CDR2 FRNQAP. The CDR3 bases that were read are TGTGCAAGCAGCTTATGGGCTGGGACCTAT. It translates to CASSLWAGTY. The full CDR3 protein is CASSLWAGTYEQYF.

This clone was counted between two and nine times. This sequence may be a read error, since a much larger clone differs from it by one base. Gene names follow the mouse nomenclature. The CDR3 is cut off 4 residues early in the read; its end comes from the germline J gene. This chain joins TRBV13-1 and TRBJ2-1; D unresolved. Germline V gene data show CDR1 as NSHNY and CDR2 as SYGAGN. The CDR3 length is 11 residues. The CDR3 DNA, read in part, is TGTGCCAGCAGTGACAGGGCT. This translates into CASSDRA. The whole CDR3 protein reads CASSDRAEQFF.

This clone was seen many times. The gene names here belong to mouse. The sequence runs out 4 residues before the end of the CDR3; the remainder is reconstructed from the germline J gene. This chain connects TRBV13-3 to TRBJ1-1, with 8 bases aligning to TRBD1. Germline V gives CDR1 NNHDY, CDR2 SYVADS. There are 14 residues in the CDR3. The sequenced part of the CDR3 DNA is TGTGCCAGCAGTGATCGGCAGGGGGCGAGA. It yields the protein CASSDRQGAR. The whole CDR3 protein reads CASSDRQGAREVFF.

In this sample, this clone is medium-sized. The genes and germline here are from mouse. The read finishes 4 residues shy of the CDR3 end, and the germline J gene is used to complete it. The gene calls are TRBV17 and TRBJ2-7; D is unclear. CDR3 size: 13 residues. V lost 3 bases and J 3 bases, leaving 9 bases between the germline ends. Germline CDR1 and CDR2: MNHDT and YYDKIL. The chain's CDR3 is CASSSHSLYEQYF. The CDR3 DNA, read in part, is TGTGCTAGCAGTAGTCACTCCCTCTAT.

This clone has a handful of counts. Each gene name is a mouse one. The read ends 4 residues early relative to the CDR3; the germline J gene fills the gap. The V gene is TRBV1, the J gene TRBJ2-2; 10 nucleotides match TRBD1. The V segment lost 1 base and the J segment 3 bases; nucleotides outside the gene matches: 2. Germline CDR1 reads NSQYPW; CDR2 reads LRSPGD (reference sequence). This CDR3 spans 16 amino acids. This CDR3 is CTCSAGGTGDTGQLYF. The sequenced CDR3 bases are TGCACCTGCAGTGCAGGAGGGACAGGGGACACCGGG.

This clone has at least ten counts. Gene names and germline refer to mouse. The part of the CDR3 DNA that was read is TGTGCCAGAGGACAGGATGCAAACTCC. The encoded protein is CARGQDANS. The entire CDR3 protein reads CARGQDANSDYTF. This rearrangement joins TRBV13-3 to TRBJ1-2; 7 positions match TRBD1. The CDR3 end is not reached by the read, which stops 4 residues before it; the germline J gene fills it in. From germline, CDR1 is NNHDY and CDR2 SYVADS. The CDR3 sequence is 13 residues long. J was trimmed by 0 bases and V by 8 bases; bases with no gene match: 4.

At least ten counts were recorded for this clone. Genes and germline come from the mouse. The read ends 4 residues before the CDR3 terminus; that terminus is restored from the germline J gene. The chain couples TRBV13-1 to TRBJ2-3, with a weak D call TRBD2 (5 bases). This CDR3 spans 15 amino acids. Germline V gene data show CDR1 as NSHNY and CDR2 as SYGAGN. Trimming pared 5 bases from V and 0 bases from J, leaving 13 bases between. The CDR3 bases that were read are TGTGCCAGCAGCTCCCTGGGCACTAGTGCAGAA. Translation gives CASSSLGTSAE. The full CDR3 sequence reads CASSSLGTSAETLYF.

This clone was detected many times. The listed genes are named as in mouse. Read data end 4 residues before the CDR3 end; the end is taken from the germline J gene. The V and J genes are TRBV31 and TRBJ1-1, with 8 nucleotides matching TRBD1. Looked up from germline, CDR1 is GKSSPN and CDR2 is SITVG. The CDR3 runs 12 residues. This CDR3 reads CAWSLQGAEVFF. CDR3 bases read: TGTGCCTGGAGTCTACAGGGGGCA.

Many counts were recorded for this clone. Any gene name here is a mouse gene name. The read ends 4 residues early relative to the CDR3; the germline J gene fills the gap. The chain employs TRBV29 and TRBJ2-7; D gene ambiguous. Per the germline V gene, CDR1 is MSHET and CDR2 is SYDVDS. The CDR3 consists of 12 residues. Deletions cut 0 bases from V and 3 bases from J, with 3 bases between. The CDR3: CASSLSHYEQYF. Incomplete CDR3 DNA: TGTGCTAGCAGTTTATCACACTAT. Complete variable domain (other parts from reference TRBV29 and TRBJ2-7): DMKVTQMPRYLIKRMGENVLLECGQDMSHETMYWYRQDPGLGLQLIYISYDVDSNSEGDIPKGYRVSRKKREHFSLILDSAKTNQTSVYFCASSLSHYEQYFGPGTRLTVL.

In its sample, this clone is medium-sized. The gene names given are mouse names. The CDR3 is cut off 4 residues early in the read; its end comes from the germline J gene. V and J are TRBV12-1 and TRBJ1-1; D may be TRBD1 (6 bases). The CDR3 has 14 amino acids. Deletions cut 4 bases from V and 0 bases from J, with 11 bases between. Germline V gene data show CDR1 as SGHSN and CDR2 as HYEKVE. CDR3 loop: CASSRQDPNTEVFF. The DNA read from the CDR3 is TGTGCCAGCTCGCGACAGGATCCAAACACA.

This clone has a count of ten or more. These gene names are mouse names. The missing CDR3 end, 4 residues past where the read stops, is filled in from the germline J gene. The V and J genes are TRBV3 and TRBJ2-5, with TRBD1 matching 7 bases. With 1 base clipped from V and 0 bases from J, the junction kept 1 base outside the gene matches. The germline V gene has CDR1 SNHLY and CDR2 FYNGKV (reference sequence). This CDR3 is built from 15 residues. This CDR3 reads CASSLEQGNQDTQYF. The CDR3 DNA, read in part, is TGTGCCAGCAGCTTAGAACAGGGGAACCAAGAC. Full variable domain (remainder filled in from reference TRBV3 and TRBJ2-5): GPKVLQIPSHQIIDMGQMVTLNCDPVSNHLYFYWYKQILGQQMEFLVNFYNGKVMEKSKLFKDQFSVERPDGSYFTLKIQPTALEDSAVYFCASSLEQGNQDTQYFGPGTRLLVL.

Within the sample, this clone is medium-sized (0.01 to 0.1%). Gene names refer to mouse genes. The sequenced fragment ends 4 residues before the CDR3 boundary, so the rest is inferred from the germline J gene. This rearrangement joins TRBV31 to TRBJ2-2, with 7 bases that match TRBD1. V was pared by 0 bases and J by 3 bases, with 4 bases of the junction left unmatched. Germline V gene data show CDR1 as GKSSPN and CDR2 as SITVG. This CDR3 region has 15 residues. The DNA read from the CDR3 is TGTGCCTGGAGTCTCACAGGGGCGGACACCGGG. Translated: CAWSLTGADTG. The full CDR3 protein is CAWSLTGADTGQLYF.

This clone was picked up a small number of times. Mouse names are used for the genes. The CDR3 end lies 4 residues beyond the end of the read and is filled in from the germline J gene. This chain uses TRBV13-2 with TRBJ2-1; 12 nucleotides align to TRBD2. Germline CDR1 is NNHNN and CDR2 is SYGAGS (reference sequence). This CDR3 comprises 16 residues. V dropped 2 bases and J dropped 2; count of bases not matched to a gene: 2. The DNA read from the CDR3 is TGTGCCAGCGGTGACAGGGACTGGGGGGACTATGCT. Residues: CASGDRDWGDYA. The CDR3 in full is CASGDRDWGDYAEQFF.

This clone occurred many times. Any gene name here is a mouse gene name. The read ends 4 residues early relative to the CDR3; the germline J gene fills the gap. The chain couples TRBV1 to TRBJ2-7, with unresolved D. Germline V CDR1 and CDR2: NSQYPW, LRSPGD (reference sequence). The CDR3 spans 12 residues. The sequenced part of the CDR3 DNA is TGCACCTGCAGTGCAGATACATAT. Protein: CTCSADTY. The CDR3 in full is CTCSADTYEQYF.

This clone was found many times. Genes and germline come from the mouse. The read ends 4 residues early relative to the CDR3; the germline J gene fills the gap. The rearrangement links TRBV5 to TRBJ2-2; D gene ambiguous. CDR1 is LGHNA, CDR2 YNLKQL, per germline (reference sequence). The CDR3 is 16 residues long. V was clipped by 0 bases and J by 0 bases, with 8 bases between them. The CDR3 protein is CASSQDATANTGQLYF. Incomplete CDR3 DNA: TGTGCCAGCAGCCAAGATGCCACTGCAAACACCGGG.

This clone is medium-sized within its sample. The gene names given are mouse names. The CDR3 end falls 4 residues outside the read, so it is completed with the germline J gene. V gene TRBV3 combines with J gene TRBJ2-7; D remains unclear. Deletions cut 1 base from V and 0 bases from J, with 4 bases between. Germline loops: CDR1 SNHLY, CDR2 FYNGKV (reference sequence). The length of the CDR3 is 13 residues. CDR3 DNA (partial): TGTGCCAGCAGCTTAGACAGCTCCTAT. It yields the protein CASSLDSSY. The whole CDR3 protein reads CASSLDSSYEQYF.

Ten or more counts support this clone. Gene names and germline match the mouse. The sequenced fragment ends 4 residues before the CDR3 boundary, so the rest is inferred from the germline J gene. V and J are TRBV13-2 and TRBJ2-7; tentatively, D is TRBD1 (6 bases). Deletions cut 0 bases from V and 0 bases from J, with 7 bases between. Per germline, CDR1 NNHNN and CDR2 SYGAGS (reference sequence). The CDR3 extends over 14 amino acids. The covered CDR3 bases are TGTGCCAGCGGTGATGCGGACAGCTCCTAT. Translated: CASGDADSSY. The entire CDR3 sequence reads CASGDADSSYEQYF.

This clone is medium-sized within its sample. The genes and germline here are from mouse. The read terminates 4 residues before the CDR3 end, so the remaining end is supplied by the germline J gene. The chain couples TRBV1 to TRBJ2-1; D not certain. Looked up from germline, CDR1 is NSQYPW and CDR2 is LRSPGD (reference sequence). Deletions cut 0 bases from V and 5 bases from J, with 5 bases between. The CDR3 covers 13 residues. CDR3 sequence reads: CTCSADQDAEQFF. Incomplete CDR3 DNA: TGCACCTGCAGTGCAGATCAGGATGCT.

This clone is medium-sized. Gene names are mouse gene names. The CDR3 is cut off 4 residues early in the read; its end comes from the germline J gene. The chain joins TRBV17 to TRBJ1-1; maybe TRBD1 (6 bases). The CDR3 has 13 amino acids. The V gene lost 1 base and the J gene lost 4 bases, with 7 bases spanning the gap. The germline V gene encodes CDR1 MNHDT and CDR2 YYDKIL. CDR3 in amino acids: CASSRGTATEVFF. Incomplete CDR3 DNA: TGTGCTAGCAGTAGAGGGACAGCCACA.

The table lists this clone with many counts. All gene names here are mouse names. The read ends 4 residues shy of where the CDR3 ends; the end is completed using the germline J gene. The chain employs TRBV13-3 and TRBJ2-7; 8 nucleotides line up with TRBD2. Germline loops: CDR1 NNHDY, CDR2 SYVADS. The CDR3 has 14 residues. Here the CDR3 reads CASSEYGGDYEQYF. The CDR3 bases that were read are TGTGCCAGCAGTGAGTATGGGGGGGATTAT.